Presented here are 32 T cell receptor beta chains from one specimen sequenced in a study of blood T cell repertoires in COVID-19. The assay was immunoSEQ multiplex PCR, and TCRdb's table has in-frame clones only and misses some. In the table there are tens of thousands of clones, 82% of which are singletons. Input material: peripheral blood. The receptors derive from a human donor with acute or convalescent COVID-19. The donor label of this sample is uncertain.

The V and J genes are TRBV3-1 (or the pseudogene TRBV3-2) and TRBJ2-1; 8 bases are a match to TRBD2. V lost 6 bases, J lost 1 base, and 11 bases stayed unmatched. This CDR3 spans 17 amino acids. The germline gives CDR1 LGHDT, CDR2 YNNKEL (reference sequence). This CDR3 is CASRPYFSGDSYNEQFF. The CDR3 nucleotides read TGTGCCAGCAGGCCCTATTTTAGCGGGGATTCCTACAATGAGCAGTTCTTC.

The gene calls are TRBV5-5 and TRBJ1-6; TRBD1 agrees at 8 bases. CDR3 length: 17 amino acids. Germline loops: CDR1 SGHKS, CDR2 YYEKEE (reference sequence). J gave up 4 bases and V 0 bases, and 6 bases lay outside the gene matches. CDR3 DNA: TGTGCCAGCAGCTTGGTTGGCAGGGGGCGTTATAATTCACCCCTCCACTTT. Translated, it gives CASSLVGRGRYNSPLHF.

The rearrangement links TRBV5-8 to TRBJ2-2; tentative D call: TRBD1 (6 bases). V lost 1 base and J lost 7, with 11 bases in between. Germline V gives CDR1 SGHTS, CDR2 YDEGEE. This CDR3 has 14 amino acids. The CDR3 DNA reads TGTGCCAGCAGCTTGAGGGGGAGTTTCGGGGAGCTGTTTTTT. Amino acid sequence: CASSLRGSFGELFF. Together with reference TRBV5-8 and TRBJ2-2, the CDR3 gives the full variable domain: EAGVTQSPTHLIKTRGQQATLRCSPISGHTSVYWYQQALGLGLQFLLWYDEGEERNRGNFPPRFSGRQFPNYSSELNVNALELEDSALYLCASSLRGSFGELFFGEGSRLTVL.

The chain uses TRBV27 and TRBJ1-1; 8 nucleotides line up with TRBD1. This CDR3 is built from 13 residues. Germline CDR1 MNHEY, CDR2 SMNVEV (reference sequence). The V segment lost 3 bases and the J segment 3 bases; nucleotides outside the gene matches: 0. The CDR3 DNA is TGTGCCAGCAGTTTGGACAGGGACACTGAAGCTTTCTTT. Protein sequence: CASSLDRDTEAFF.

This sequence joins TRBV2 and TRBJ1-3; weak D call: TRBD1 (5 bases). V gave up 6 bases and J gave up 0 bases, with 18 bases separating them. Germline CDR1 and CDR2: SNHLY and FYNNEI. The length of the CDR3 is 17 residues. CDR3 amino acids: CASRRQFTGLSGNTIYF. In DNA form, the CDR3 reads TGTGCCAGCAGACGACAGTTTACAGGTCTCTCTGGAAACACCATATATTTT.

This chain connects TRBV18 to TRBJ2-1; 12 nucleotides line up with TRBD1. This CDR3 has 15 amino acids. J gave up 7 bases and V 6 bases, and 7 bases lay outside the gene matches. The germline V gene has CDR1 KGHSH and CDR2 LQKENI. The CDR3 reads CASSPGTGGFNEQFF. The CDR3 DNA follows: TGTGCCAGCTCGCCCGGGACAGGGGGCTTTAATGAGCAGTTCTTC.

This clone was picked up a small number of times. This chain connects TRBV18 to TRBJ1-6, with 7 bases that match TRBD1. V was clipped by 1 base and J by 6 bases; unmatched bases: 3. The CDR3 totals 15 residues. The germline V gene encodes CDR1 KGHSH and CDR2 LQKENI. CDR3 bases: TGTGCCAGCTCACCACAGGGACAGTTTAATTCACCCCTCCACTTT. The encoded protein is CASSPQGQFNSPLHF.

The rearrangement joins TRBV25-1 to TRBJ1-1, with a possible D match to TRBD1 (6 bases). Germline CDR1 is MGHDK and CDR2 is SYGVNS. The CDR3 is 13 amino acids. Trimming took 2 bases from V and 7 from J, leaving 11 bases between them. For the CDR3, the DNA is TGTGCCAGCAGTGAAACCAGAGGGGGTGAAGCTTTCTTT. Amino acids: CASSETRGGEAFF.

The chain carries TRBV19 and TRBJ1-5, with 9 positions matching TRBD1. The CDR3 totals 15 residues. The germline gives CDR1 LNHDA, CDR2 SQIVND (reference sequence). Unmatched junction bases numbered 4, after V lost 5 bases and J lost 2 bases. CDR3 DNA sequence: TGTGCCAGTAGTGATACAGGGGGCGGCAATCAGCCCCAGCATTTT. Protein product: CASSDTGGGNQPQHF.

The CDR3 loop is CASSRQGADTQYF. The DNA for the CDR3 is TGTGCCAGCAGCCGACAGGGGGCAGATACGCAGTATTTT. The V and J genes are TRBV7-8 and TRBJ2-3; 9 bases are a match to TRBD1. V was clipped by 5 bases and J by 4 bases; unmatched bases: 1. The V gene's germline CDR1 is SGHVS and CDR2 FQNEAQ. This CDR3 has 13 amino acids.

This rearrangement joins TRBV3-1 (or the pseudogene TRBV3-2) to TRBJ1-1, with TRBD1 identical over 7 bases. CDR1 and CDR2 (germline): LGHDT, YNNKEL (reference sequence). With 6 bases clipped from V and 8 bases from J, the junction kept 6 bases outside the gene matches. The CDR3 contains 12 residues. Here the CDR3 reads CASRTGTEEAFF. The CDR3 DNA follows: TGTGCCAGCAGAACCGGGACAGAAGAAGCTTTCTTT.

The rearrangement links TRBV3-1 (or the pseudogene TRBV3-2) to TRBJ2-7; 16 bases line up with TRBD2. The CDR3 has 18 amino acids. The V segment lost 3 bases and the J segment 2 bases; nucleotides outside the gene matches: 7. CDR1 is LGHDT, CDR2 YNNKEL, per germline (reference sequence). CDR3 coding DNA: TGTGCCAGCAGCCACGCCGGGACTAGCGGGAGGGCCCCCTACGAGCAGTACTTC. The encoded protein is CASSHAGTSGRAPYEQYF.

The chain has TRBV4-1 and TRBJ2-1; TRBD2 matches 16 bases. The V gene's germline CDR1 is MGHRA and CDR2 YSYEKL. The CDR3 has 21 amino acids. V shed 5 bases, J shed 0 bases, and the junction held 13 bases outside the gene matches. DNA of the CDR3: TGCGCCAGCAGCTTACCCGCCGGGACTAGCGGGAGGGCCAGCTCCTACAATGAGCAGTTCTTC. Its translation: CASSLPAGTSGRASSYNEQFF.

V is TRBV7-8 and J is TRBJ2-3, with D uncertain. V was pared by 2 bases and J by 4 bases, with 10 bases between. This CDR3 is 14 amino acids long. The germline V gene has CDR1 SGHVS and CDR2 FQNEAQ. This CDR3 is CASSLNSLSDTQYF. The CDR3 DNA follows: TGTGCCAGCAGCTTAAACAGTCTCTCAGATACGCAGTATTTT.

The rearrangement uses TRBV3-1 (or the pseudogene TRBV3-2) and TRBJ1-1, with 9 bases matching TRBD1. The V gene's germline CDR1 is LGHDT and CDR2 YNNKEL (reference sequence). The CDR3 length is 13 residues. Trimming took 5 bases from V and 8 from J; bases not matched to a gene: 6. The CDR3 here is CASSARTGVEAFF. CDR3 DNA sequence: TGTGCCAGCAGCGCTCGGACAGGGGTCGAAGCTTTCTTT.

The chain employs TRBV19 and TRBJ1-1; TRBD1 is a possible D gene (5 bases). With 4 bases removed from V and 3 bases from J, the gap between germline ends came to 15 bases. This CDR3 is built from 15 residues. From germline, CDR1 is LNHDA and CDR2 SQIVND (reference sequence). The CDR3 spells CASSRSGYEDTEAFF. The DNA for the CDR3 is TGTGCCAGTAGTAGATCAGGGTATGAGGACACTGAAGCTTTCTTT.

The CDR3 protein is CASSIIGGLEAFF. CDR3 nucleotides: TGTGCCAGTAGTATAATCGGGGGGCTCGAAGCTTTCTTT. The chain links TRBV19 to TRBJ1-1; perhaps TRBD1 as D (6 bases). V lost 2 bases and J lost 8, with 12 bases in between. The germline V gene has CDR1 LNHDA and CDR2 SQIVND (reference sequence). The CDR3 covers 13 residues.

The J gene is TRBJ2-3, the V gene TRBV3-1 (or the pseudogene TRBV3-2), with D unclear. The CDR3 runs to 16 residues. V lost 4 bases to trimming and J lost 0 bases, with 14 bases between them. From germline, CDR1 is LGHDT and CDR2 YNNKEL (reference sequence). The CDR3 sequence is CASSRRLVSSTDTQYF. The CDR3 DNA sequence: TGTGCCAGCAGCCGCAGACTCGTCTCTAGCACAGATACGCAGTATTTT.

This clone has only a few counts. The chain recombines TRBV19 with TRBJ1-5; TRBD1 matches 8 bases. The trim removed 2 bases at V and 4 bases at J, leaving 4 bases unmatched. Germline CDR1 is LNHDA and CDR2 is SQIVND (reference sequence). This CDR3 is built from 15 residues. The CDR3 spells CASSIWTGPNQPQHF. Written as DNA, the CDR3 is TGTGCCAGTAGTATATGGACAGGGCCTAATCAGCCCCAGCATTTT.

The chain carries TRBV4-2 and TRBJ1-2, with D uncertain. The CDR3 contains 12 residues. Trimming removed 6 bases from V and 3 bases from J, with 8 bases in between. The germline CDR1 and CDR2 sequences are LGHNA and YNFKEQ. The DNA for the CDR3 is TGTGCCAGCAGGAGGAGCGACTATGGCTACACCTTC. Encoded protein: CASRRSDYGYTF.

CDR3 amino acids: CATSEGQGTAGANVLTF. In DNA, the CDR3 is TGTGCCACCAGTGAAGGACAGGGGACGGCTGGGGCCAACGTCCTGACTTTC. The genes are TRBV24-1 and TRBJ2-6, with 9 bases lining up with TRBD1. The V gene end was trimmed by 4 bases and the J gene end by 2 bases; junction bases not matched to a gene: 5. CDR3 size: 17 residues. Germline CDR1 is KGHDR and CDR2 is SFDVKD.

This rearrangement joins TRBV27 to TRBJ2-1; 7 bases are shared with TRBD2. This CDR3 region has 14 residues. Losses at the gene ends were 4 bases for V and 6 bases for J; bases not matched to a gene: 6. Germline V gene lookup returns CDR1 MNHEY and CDR2 SMNVEV (reference sequence). The CDR3 sequence is CASSSAAGFNEQFF. The DNA of the CDR3 is TGTGCCAGCAGTTCCGCAGCGGGGTTCAATGAGCAGTTCTTC.

The chain links TRBV2 to TRBJ2-5; TRBD2 agrees at 10 bases. This CDR3 region has 14 residues. Losses at the gene ends were 11 bases for V and 7 bases for J; bases not matched to a gene: 13. CDR1 SNHLY and CDR2 FYNNEI come from the germline V gene. CDR3 amino acids: CAGGPGTSDGTQYF. CDR3 in DNA: TGTGCCGGGGGGCCTGGGACTAGCGACGGGACCCAGTACTTC.

The V call is TRBV10-3, the J call TRBJ2-7, with TRBD1 matching over 8 bases. CDR3 length: 15 residues. Germline V gene sequence: CDR1 ENHRY, CDR2 SYGVKD. The V segment lost 6 bases and the J segment 2 bases; nucleotides outside the gene matches: 9. The CDR3 is CAIRNPGTGTYEQYF. The CDR3, as DNA: TGTGCCATCAGGAATCCCGGGACAGGAACCTACGAGCAGTACTTC.

Only a few counts were recorded for this clone. Different DNA sequences within this sample yield the same CDR3. The chain employs TRBV19 and TRBJ1-1; D ambiguous. The CDR3 totals 13 residues. The germline gives CDR1 LNHDA, CDR2 SQIVND (reference sequence). V gave up 3 bases and J gave up 0 bases, with 5 bases separating them. This CDR3 reads CASSISVNTEAFF. The CDR3 DNA reads TGTGCCAGTAGTATCTCCGTGAACACTGAAGCTTTCTTT.

This clone was found a few times. V gene TRBV6-6 combines with J gene TRBJ1-5; a weak D match, TRBD1 (5 bases). The length of the CDR3 is 15 residues. The V and J ends lost 2 bases and 7 bases respectively, with 15 bases between them. Per the germline V gene, CDR1 is MNHNY and CDR2 is SVGAGI (reference sequence). The chain's CDR3 is CASSYRQQGGQPQHF. CDR3 nucleotide sequence: TGTGCCAGCAGTTACCGCCAGCAGGGAGGGCAGCCCCAGCATTTT.

V usage is TRBV3-1 (or the pseudogene TRBV3-2) and J usage is TRBJ1-2, with 7 bases identical to TRBD1. V was pared by 3 bases and J by 6 bases, with 10 bases of the junction left unmatched. The CDR3 extends over 15 amino acids. CDR1 and CDR2 from the germline V gene are LGHDT and YNNKEL (reference sequence). The CDR3 region has the DNA TGTGCCAGCAGCCACGGCGACAGGGTGAAGGATGGCTACACCTTC. Protein sequence: CASSHGDRVKDGYTF.

V is TRBV11-3 and J is TRBJ2-1; D is undetermined. The CDR3 is made up of 12 amino acids. CDR1 is SGHNT and CDR2 is YENEEA in the germline V gene. V was pared by 5 bases and J by 3 bases, with 5 bases between. DNA of the CDR3: TGTGCCAGCAGCCGGAGCTACAATGAGCAGTTCTTC. Protein sequence: CASSRSYNEQFF.

The chain links TRBV9 to TRBJ2-3, with D hard to call. CDR1 is SGDLS, CDR2 YYNGEE, per germline. The CDR3 runs to 12 residues. Trimming pared 0 bases from V and 4 bases from J, leaving 3 bases between. CDR3 residues: CASSVASDTQYF. CDR3 DNA sequence: TGTGCCAGCAGCGTAGCTTCAGATACGCAGTATTTT.

This clone has more than one count but fewer than ten. CDR3 in DNA: TGCGCCAGCGGGGGGGGACTCACCTACAATGAGCAGTTCTTC. Protein sequence: CASGGGLTYNEQFF. The chain has TRBV5-1 and TRBJ2-1; TRBD2 aligns across 7 bases. This CDR3 region has 14 residues. Germline CDR1 and CDR2: SGHRS and YFSETQ. Unmatched junction bases numbered 6, after V lost 7 bases and J lost 2 bases.

This rearrangement joins TRBV15 to TRBJ2-1; 11 nucleotides match TRBD2. The CDR3 loop spans 16 amino acids. V was pared by 2 bases and J by 5 bases, with 5 bases of the junction left unmatched. In germline, CDR1 is LNHNV, CDR2 YYDKDF (reference sequence). CDR3 loop: CATSRTGTSGNNEQFF. Here the CDR3 DNA reads TGTGCCACCAGCAGAACAGGGACTAGCGGTAACAATGAGCAGTTCTTC. Variable domain in full (rest from reference TRBV15 and TRBJ2-1): DAMVIQNPRYQVTQFGKPVTLSCSQTLNHNVMYWYQQKSSQAPKLLFHYYDKDFNNEADTPDNFQSRRPNTSFCFLDIRSPGLGDTAMYLCATSRTGTSGNNEQFFGPGTRLTVL.

This sequence joins TRBV11-3 and TRBJ1-4, with D perhaps TRBD1 (6 bases). The germline CDR1 and CDR2 sequences are SGHNT and YENEEA. There are 15 residues in the CDR3. Between the trimmed V and J ends, which lost 0 bases and 7 bases, there was a span of 12 bases. The CDR3 DNA sequence: TGTGCCAGCAGCTTAGATACAGGGAGCTCTGAAAAACTGTTTTTT. Protein product: CASSLDTGSSEKLFF.